The rows below give T cell receptor beta chains drawn from one sample of a study of cytomegalovirus exposure and HLA in healthy donors. Repertoires were generated with immunoSEQ multiplex PCR, while TCRdb's copy carries only in-frame clones and drops some. This repertoire shows around 140,000 clones, approximately 80% found once; its top ten account for roughly an eighth. Sequencing was done on a sample of PBMCs. The receptors were gathered from a middle-aged man in good health and CMV-seropositive. CDR3s include the opening cysteine and the closing phenylalanine or tryptophan. Each record gives: J gene, D gene, V gene, clone size, CDR3 protein, CDR3 DNA. D genes are given only for firm matches. The listing skips clone size in some rows; elsewhere it reads once, few, many or a size class.

TRBJ2-2	.	TRBV21-1	.	CARDRGNTGELFF	TGTGCCCGCGACAGGGGGAACACCGGGGAGCTGTTTTTT
TRBJ2-7	.	TRBV7-9	.	CSSVTGGSHEQYF	TGTTCCAGCGTTACCGGAGGGTCCCACGAGCAGTACTTC
TRBJ1-1	.	TRBV9	once	CASSVGQVTEAFF	TGTGCCAGCAGCGTGGGTCAGGTGACTGAAGCTTTCTTT
TRBJ2-1	.	TRBV7-2	.	CASSPSSYNEQFF	TGTGCCAGCAGCCCGAGCTCCTACAATGAGCAGTTCTTC
TRBJ2-1	.	TRBV9	.	CASSINNEQFF	TGTGCCAGCAGCATCAACAATGAGCAGTTCTTC
TRBJ1-1	TRBD1	TRBV4-3	.	CASSPQGWSDTEAFF	TGCGCCAGCAGCCCACAGGGGTGGTCGGACACTGAAGCTTTCTTT
TRBJ2-7	TRBD2	TRBV7-2	.	CASSLALAGGPEQYF	TGTGCCAGCAGCTTAGCTCTAGCGGGAGGGCCCGAGCAGTACTTC
TRBJ2-7	TRBD2	TRBV18	few	CASSPGLAASREQYF	TGTGCCAGCTCACCGGGACTAGCGGCTTCGAGGGAGCAGTACTTC
TRBJ2-2	TRBD2	TRBV7-9	.	CASSPGLAAGELFF	TGTGCCAGCAGCCCGGGACTAGCGGCCGGGGAGCTGTTTTTT
TRBJ1-3	.	TRBV28	.	CASGQRTSGNTIYF	TGTGCCAGCGGGCAGAGAACATCGGGAAACACCATATATTTT
TRBJ2-1	.	TRBV5-8	.	CASSFPREQFF	TGTGCCAGCAGCTTCCCGAGGGAGCAGTTCTTC
TRBJ2-1	TRBD2	TRBV19	.	CATLDFSSGRDEQFF	TGTGCCACCCTGGACTTTTCTAGCGGGAGAGACGAGCAGTTCTTC
TRBJ2-7	.	TRBV5-1	.	CASSLVRGKDEQYF	TGCGCCAGCAGCTTGGTGCGGGGAAAAGACGAGCAGTACTTC
TRBJ2-5	TRBD1	TRBV14	.	CASSRGQGFWETQYF	TGTGCCAGCAGCCGGGGACAGGGATTTTGGGAGACCCAGTACTTC
TRBJ1-2	.	TRBV5-8	.	CASSLNRDLLIGPYVRDTF	TGTGCCAGCAGCTTGAACCGGGATCTGCTTATAGGCCCCTATGTTCGGGACACCTTC
TRBJ1-1	.	TRBV5-4	many	CASRGQTTEAFF	TGTGCCAGCAGAGGACAGACGACTGAAGCTTTCTTT
TRBJ2-3	TRBD1	TRBV18	.	CASSPPQGASTDTQYF	TGTGCCAGCTCACCGCCTCAGGGGGCTAGCACAGATACGCAGTATTTT
TRBJ2-3	TRBD2	TRBV5-1	.	CASSLETSGSKWGYRPSDTQYF	TGCGCCAGCAGCTTGGAGACTAGCGGGAGTAAGTGGGGGTATAGACCTTCAGATACGCAGTATTTT
TRBJ1-3	.	TRBV4-1	.	CASSQETALSGNTIYF	TGCGCCAGCAGCCAAGAGACAGCCCTCTCTGGAAACACCATATATTTT
TRBJ2-5	.	TRBV9	.	CASSVEPTIGETQYF	TGTGCCAGCAGCGTGGAGCCAACAATTGGGGAGACCCAGTACTTC
TRBJ1-2	.	TRBV27	.	CASRTEDYGYTF	TGTGCCAGCAGGACAGAAGACTATGGCTACACCTTC
TRBJ2-2	.	TRBV7-9	.	CASSPTKRIANTGELFF	TGTGCCAGCAGCCCGACTAAGAGGATCGCGAACACCGGGGAGCTGTTTTTT
TRBJ2-1	.	TRBV2	.	CASKRDGEQFF	TGTGCCAGCAAGAGGGATGGTGAGCAGTTCTTC
TRBJ2-7	.	TRBV5-1	.	CASSTTGNGGYEQYF	TGCGCCAGCAGCACTACAGGAAACGGTGGGTACGAGCAGTACTTC
TRBJ1-1	.	TRBV29-1	.	CSVEGGSRAFF	TGCAGCGTTGAAGGCGGCAGCCGAGCTTTCTTT
TRBJ1-1	.	TRBV5-5	.	CASSFNRNTEAFF	TGTGCCAGCAGCTTTAACAGGAACACTGAAGCTTTCTTT
TRBJ2-1	TRBD2	TRBV19	.	CASSIPWTSGRARKFF	TGTGCCAGTAGTATCCCGTGGACTAGCGGGAGGGCCCGTAAGTTCTTC
TRBJ2-4	TRBD1	TRBV15	.	CATSRDAGRTGLNSQYF	TGTGCCACCAGCAGAGATGCGGGTCGGACAGGGTTAAACAGTCAGTACTTC
TRBJ1-4	.	TRBV4-3	.	CASSQNRLLLNEEKLFF	TGCGCCAGCAGCCAGAACCGGTTGCTACTTAACGAAGAAAAACTGTTTTTT
TRBJ1-1	TRBD1	TRBV4-1	.	CASNGDSSTLNTEAFF	TGCGCCAGCAACGGGGACAGCAGTACGTTGAACACTGAAGCTTTCTTT
TRBJ2-3	.	TRBV7-7	.	CASSLTSPGSRTDTQYF	TGTGCCAGCAGCTTAACATCGCCAGGGTCGCGGACAGATACGCAGTATTTT
TRBJ2-7	.	TRBV5-1	.	CASSPGPGTFYEQYF	TGCGCCAGCAGCCCTGGGCCCGGGACTTTCTACGAACAGTACTTC
TRBJ2-5	TRBD2	TRBV9	.	CASSPPGLANGETQYF	TGTGCCAGCAGCCCCCCGGGACTAGCGAATGGAGAGACCCAGTACTTC
TRBJ2-3	.	TRBV9	.	CASSVGQGSTDTQYF	TGTGCCAGCAGCGTAGGTCAGGGGTCCACAGATACGCAGTATTTT
TRBJ1-2	.	TRBV21-1	once	CASSKEEGARGYTF	TGTGCCAGCAGCAAGGAGGAGGGGGCGCGAGGCTACACCTTC
TRBJ2-7	TRBD2	TRBV7-6	.	CASSPGGGGGYEQYF	TGTGCCAGCAGTCCCGGCGGCGGGGGGGGGTACGAGCAGTACTTC
TRBJ1-2	TRBD1	TRBV27	.	CASSPGQWRHYGYTF	TGTGCCAGCAGTCCGGGACAGTGGCGACACTATGGCTACACCTTC
TRBJ2-5	TRBD2	TRBV6-6	.	CASSYGGRQETQYF	TGTGCCAGCAGTTACGGCGGGAGGCAAGAGACCCAGTACTTC
TRBJ1-3	.	TRBV6-5	.	CASSYPAASSGNTIYF	TGTGCCAGCAGTTACCCAGCGGCCAGCTCTGGAAACACCATATATTTT
TRBJ1-5	.	TRBV6-6	.	CASMAGAAQPQHF	TGTGCCAGCATGGCGGGCGCGGCCCAGCCCCAGCATTTT
TRBJ1-2	.	TRBV4-3	.	CASSQRGFTFGYTF	TGCGCCAGCAGCCAAAGGGGGTTTACTTTCGGCTACACCTTC
TRBJ2-3	TRBD2	TRBV19	.	CASSMSPAGVGDTQYF	TGTGCCAGTAGTATGAGCCCCGCGGGAGTGGGAGATACGCAGTATTTT
TRBJ2-7	TRBD2	TRBV6-6	.	CASSYSSSGNYEQYF	TGTGCCAGCAGTTACTCGAGTAGCGGGAACTACGAGCAGTACTTC
TRBJ2-7	TRBD1	TRBV5-6	once	CASRTTGVGEQYF	TGTGCCAGCAGAACCACAGGGGTGGGCGAGCAGTACTTC
TRBJ1-3	.	TRBV5-4	.	CASSRGSGNTIYF	TGTGCCAGCAGCCGAGGCTCTGGAAACACCATATATTTT
TRBJ2-5	.	TRBV2	.	CASSIHRAETQYF	TGTGCCAGCAGTATCCACAGAGCAGAGACCCAGTACTTC
TRBJ2-5	TRBD1	TRBV6-5	.	CASSGPGQGKETQYF	TGTGCCAGCAGTGGGCCGGGACAGGGGAAAGAGACCCAGTACTTC
TRBJ2-5	TRBD1	TRBV5-4	.	CASSPPQGAAQYF	TGTGCCAGCAGCCCCCCCCAGGGGGCGGCCCAGTACTTC
TRBJ1-2	TRBD1	TRBV7-3	.	CASSFAGGYGYTF	TGTGCCAGCAGCTTCGCAGGGGGCTATGGCTACACCTTC
TRBJ2-3	TRBD1	TRBV5-1	.	CASKEGAVGTDTQYF	TGCGCCAGCAAAGAGGGGGCGGTGGGCACAGATACGCAGTATTTT
TRBJ1-2	.	TRBV7-2	.	CASSLDGYESLANYGYTF	TGTGCCAGCAGCTTAGACGGTTATGAGAGCTTGGCTAACTATGGCTACACCTTC